Listed below are T cell receptor beta chains from one sample, sequenced in a study of CD8 T cells in Susac syndrome. TCRdb re-called the immunoSEQ multiplex PCR reads with MiXCR, one entry per CDR3 protein. The sample contains a few hundred thousand distinct CDR3 sequences, 95% of which appear only once. Specimen: CD4+ T cells from PBMCs. The receptors were sampled from a human donor with multiple sclerosis. The CDR3 runs from the conserved cysteine through the conserved F or W. The D gene is left open where the match is weak. Only some rows state a clone size, as once, few, many or a class for expanded clones.

>TRBJ1-1|-|-|TRBV12-3/TRBV12-4
TGTGCCAGCAGAATAGGGCTTGCAGCTTTCTTT
CASRIGLAAFF
>TRBJ1-1|-|-|TRBV25-1
TGTGCCAGCAGCCTGAGTGGCAGGGCAGACACTGAAGCTTTCTTT
CASSLSGRADTEAFF
>TRBJ1-2|-|-|TRBV20-1
TGCAGTGTAAGCCCCCAGGGTGGCTACACCTTC
CSVSPQGGYTF
>TRBJ2-1|-|-|TRBV14
TGTGCCAGCAGCCAAGATGTAACTCTCAACAATGAGCAGTTCTTC
CASSQDVTLNNEQFF
>TRBJ2-3|once|TRBD2|TRBV25-1
TGTGCCAGCAGTCGGGACTACGCAGATACGCAGTATTTT
CASSRDYADTQYF
>TRBJ1-1|-|-|TRBV7-2
TGTGCCAGCAGCTTAGTAGCACGGACGACTGAAGCTTTCTTT
CASSLVARTTEAFF
>TRBJ1-4|-|-|TRBV29-1
TGCAGCGTTGAACTCCTTCAAGTTGGGGGGGAAAAACTGTTTTTT
CSVELLQVGGEKLFF
>TRBJ2-3|-|-|TRBV3-1
TGTGCCAGCAGCCAAGATCTGGGTGCATCGACAGATACGCAGTATTTT
CASSQDLGASTDTQYF
>TRBJ2-2|-|TRBD1|TRBV20-1
TGCAGTGCTTCAGGGGGCCGGGCCGGGGAGCTGTTTTTT
CSASGGRAGELFF
>TRBJ2-1|-|-|TRBV20-1
TGCAGTGCTGCCGGGGGCAATGAGCAGTTCTTC
CSAAGGNEQFF
>TRBJ2-1|-|TRBD2|TRBV19
TGTGCCAGTTCGCCGGGACTAGCGGGGGGGCCGGCGTATGAGCAGTTCTTC
CASSPGLAGGPAYEQFF
>TRBJ1-1|once|-|TRBV3-1
TGTGCCAGCGGACCCCGTCCCAGGACTGAAGCTTTCTTT
CASGPRPRTEAFF
>TRBJ1-6|-|-|TRBV3-1
TGTGCCAGCAGCCAAGAAGGGGGTAATTCACCCCTCCACTTT
CASSQEGGNSPLHF
>TRBJ1-2|-|-|TRBV3-1
TGTGCCAGCAGCCAGTTGAGTGGCTACACCTTC
CASSQLSGYTF
>TRBJ2-3|-|-|TRBV20-1
TGCAGTGCTTTCACTAGCGCTTCCAGGGGGGCGCAGTATTTT
CSAFTSASRGAQYF
>TRBJ2-3|-|-|TRBV3-1
TGTGCCAGCAGCCAGGCGGGTCGTTCTGGCACAGATACGCAGTATTTT
CASSQAGRSGTDTQYF
>TRBJ1-5|-|-|TRBV3-1
TGTGCCAGCAGCCTCTCTCATCAGCCCCAGCATTTT
CASSLSHQPQHF
>TRBJ1-1|once|-|TRBV29-1
TGCAGCGTTGAGGAGGCGATTAACACTGAAGCTTTCTTT
CSVEEAINTEAFF
>TRBJ2-6|-|-|TRBV6-5
TGTGCCAGCAGAACGGGACGTAGGGCCAACGTCCTGACTTTC
CASRTGRRANVLTF
>TRBJ1-6|-|TRBD1|TRBV12-3/TRBV12-4
TGTGCCAGCAGTTTACAGGGGGCGAATTCACCCCTCCACTTT
CASSLQGANSPLHF
>TRBJ2-6|-|-|TRBV3-1
TGTGCCAGCAGCCCCCCGGGGGTGGCCAACGTCCTGACTTTC
CASSPPGVANVLTF
>TRBJ2-7|few|-|TRBV27
TGTGCCAGCAGTGCTCAGGGCTACGAGCAGTACTTC
CASSAQGYEQYF
>TRBJ2-1|-|TRBD2|TRBV20-1
TGCAGTGCTGGGCTAGCGGGGGGGTACAATGAGCAGTTCTTC
CSAGLAGGYNEQFF
>TRBJ1-1|-|-|TRBV3-1
TGTGCCAGCAGCCAAGATTCGGGGGTCACTGAAGCTTTCTTT
CASSQDSGVTEAFF
>TRBJ2-7|-|TRBD2|TRBV12-3/TRBV12-4
TGTGCCAGCAGTTTCGGGCGGGGGGCACCCTACGAGCAGTACTTC
CASSFGRGAPYEQYF
>TRBJ2-3|-|-|TRBV5-6
TGTGCCAGCAACCTTTTGACAGATACGCAGTATTTT
CASNLLTDTQYF
>TRBJ1-2|-|-|TRBV29-1
TGCAGCGTTGATCGTCGACTAACGGAGGGCTACACCTTC
CSVDRRLTEGYTF
>TRBJ2-1|-|TRBD1|TRBV3-1
TGTGCCAGCAGACAACTCTCGACAGGGTCCTACAATGAGCAGTTCTTC
CASRQLSTGSYNEQFF